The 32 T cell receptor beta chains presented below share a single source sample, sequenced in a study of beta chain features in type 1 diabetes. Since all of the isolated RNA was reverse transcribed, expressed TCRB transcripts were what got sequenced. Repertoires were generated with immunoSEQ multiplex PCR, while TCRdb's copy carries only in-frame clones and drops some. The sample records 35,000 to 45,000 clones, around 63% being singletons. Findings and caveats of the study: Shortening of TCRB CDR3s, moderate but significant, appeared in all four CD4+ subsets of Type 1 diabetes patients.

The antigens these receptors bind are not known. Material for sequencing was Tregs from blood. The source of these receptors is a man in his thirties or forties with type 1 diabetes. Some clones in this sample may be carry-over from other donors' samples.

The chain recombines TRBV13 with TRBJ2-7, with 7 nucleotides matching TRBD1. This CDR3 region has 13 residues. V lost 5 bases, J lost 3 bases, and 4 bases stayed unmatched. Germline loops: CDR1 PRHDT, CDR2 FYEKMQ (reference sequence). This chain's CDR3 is CASSPGQYYEQYF. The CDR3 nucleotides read TGTGCCAGCAGCCCGGGACAGTACTACGAGCAGTACTTC.

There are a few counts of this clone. The DNA for the CDR3 is TGCGCCAGCAGCTTGGGACCCCCCAGGAATGAGCAGTTCTTC. This gives the protein CASSLGPPRNEQFF. The chain couples TRBV5-1 to TRBJ2-1; no reliable D call. CDR3 length: 14 amino acids. V shed 0 bases and J shed 7 bases, with 11 bases lying between them. In germline, CDR1 is SGHRS, CDR2 YFSETQ.

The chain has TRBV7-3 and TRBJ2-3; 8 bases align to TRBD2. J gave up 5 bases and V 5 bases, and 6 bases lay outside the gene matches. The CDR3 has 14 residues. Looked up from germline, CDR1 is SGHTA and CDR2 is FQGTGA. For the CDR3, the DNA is TGTGCCAGCAGCCTCGGGGGGGCCCAAGATACGCAGTATTTT. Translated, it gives CASSLGGAQDTQYF. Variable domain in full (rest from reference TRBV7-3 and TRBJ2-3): GAGVSQTPSNKVTEKGKYVELRCDPISGHTALYWYRQSLGQGPEFLIYFQGTGAADDSGLPNDRFFAVRPEGSVSTLKIQRTERGDSAVYLCASSLGGAQDTQYFGPGTRLTVL.

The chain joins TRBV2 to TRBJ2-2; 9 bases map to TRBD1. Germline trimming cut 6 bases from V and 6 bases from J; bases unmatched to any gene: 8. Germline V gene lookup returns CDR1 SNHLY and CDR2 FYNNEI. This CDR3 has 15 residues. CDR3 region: CASRPGTGSAGELFF. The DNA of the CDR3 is TGTGCCAGCAGGCCCGGGACAGGGTCGGCCGGGGAGCTGTTTTTT.

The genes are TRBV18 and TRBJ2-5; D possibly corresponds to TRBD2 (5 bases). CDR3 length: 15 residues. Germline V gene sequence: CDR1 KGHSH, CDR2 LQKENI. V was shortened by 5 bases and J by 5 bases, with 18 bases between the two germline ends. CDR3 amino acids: CASSALGAVVETQYF. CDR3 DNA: TGTGCCAGCTCAGCGTTGGGAGCGGTCGTGGAGACCCAGTACTTC.

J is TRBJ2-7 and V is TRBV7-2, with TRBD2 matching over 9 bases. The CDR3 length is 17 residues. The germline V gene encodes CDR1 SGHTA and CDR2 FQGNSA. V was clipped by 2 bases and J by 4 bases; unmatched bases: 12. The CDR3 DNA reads TGTGCCAGCAGCTTAACCGGGACTAGCCTTTTTGGGTACGAGCAGTACTTC. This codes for CASSLTGTSLFGYEQYF.

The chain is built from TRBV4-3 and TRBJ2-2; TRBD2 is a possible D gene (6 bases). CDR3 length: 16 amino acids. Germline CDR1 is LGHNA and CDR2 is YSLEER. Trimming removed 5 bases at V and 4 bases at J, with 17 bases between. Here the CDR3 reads CASSSRPGVGTGELFF. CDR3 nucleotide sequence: TGCGCCAGCAGCTCCCGCCCGGGGGTCGGCACCGGGGAGCTGTTTTTT.

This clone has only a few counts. CDR3 nucleotides: TGTGCCAGCAGTTACTTCTTAACAGGGCCCAATGAGCAGTTCTTC. It specifies CASSYFLTGPNEQFF. This chain uses TRBV6-5 with TRBJ2-1; D is possibly TRBD1 (6 bases). Germline V gene lookup returns CDR1 MNHEY and CDR2 SVGAGI. This CDR3 is 15 amino acids long. The germline V and J ends were trimmed by 1 base and 6 bases, with 13 bases remaining between them.

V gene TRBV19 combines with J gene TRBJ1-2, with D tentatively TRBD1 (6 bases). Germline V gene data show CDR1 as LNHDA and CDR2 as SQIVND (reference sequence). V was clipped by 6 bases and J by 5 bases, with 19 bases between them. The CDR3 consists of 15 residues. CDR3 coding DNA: TGTGCCAGTAGAGAACCGGGACAAGGGGTATATGGCTACACCTTC. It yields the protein CASREPGQGVYGYTF.

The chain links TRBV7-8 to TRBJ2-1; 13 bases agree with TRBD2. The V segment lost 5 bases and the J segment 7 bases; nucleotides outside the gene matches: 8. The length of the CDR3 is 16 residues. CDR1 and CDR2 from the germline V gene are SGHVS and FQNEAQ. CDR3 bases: TGTGCCAGCAGCCCCGGGACTAGCGGGAATAGGAATGAGCAGTTCTTC. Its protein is CASSPGTSGNRNEQFF.

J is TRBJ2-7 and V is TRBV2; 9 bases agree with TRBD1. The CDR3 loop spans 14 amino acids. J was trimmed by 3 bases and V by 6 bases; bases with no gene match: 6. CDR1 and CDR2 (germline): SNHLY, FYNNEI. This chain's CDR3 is CASRGLGQGYEQYF. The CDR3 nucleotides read TGTGCCAGCAGGGGATTGGGACAGGGCTACGAGCAGTACTTC.

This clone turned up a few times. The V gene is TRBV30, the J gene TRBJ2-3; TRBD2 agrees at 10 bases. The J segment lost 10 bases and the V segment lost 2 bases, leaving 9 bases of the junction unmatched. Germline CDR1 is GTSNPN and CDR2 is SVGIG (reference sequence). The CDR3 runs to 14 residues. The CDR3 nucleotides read TGTGCCTGGAGTTGGACTAGCGGTTTCGGGGCGCAGTATTTT. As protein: CAWSWTSGFGAQYF.

DNA for the CDR3: TGTGCCAGCAGCGTAGATATCACAGGGTGGCAGTTCTTC. Translation gives CASSVDITGWQFF. The V and J genes are TRBV9 and TRBJ2-1, with a possible D match to TRBD1 (6 bases). The germline V gene encodes CDR1 SGDLS and CDR2 YYNGEE. This CDR3 region has 13 residues. Trimming stripped 0 bases from V and 12 bases from J, with 13 bases between.

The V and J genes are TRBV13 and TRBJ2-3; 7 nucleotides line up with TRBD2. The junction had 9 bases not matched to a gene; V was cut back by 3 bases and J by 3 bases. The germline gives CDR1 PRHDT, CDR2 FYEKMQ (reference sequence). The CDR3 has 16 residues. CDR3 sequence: CASSLGSGWRTDTQYF. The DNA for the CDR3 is TGTGCCAGCAGCTTGGGTAGCGGGTGGAGAACAGATACGCAGTATTTT.

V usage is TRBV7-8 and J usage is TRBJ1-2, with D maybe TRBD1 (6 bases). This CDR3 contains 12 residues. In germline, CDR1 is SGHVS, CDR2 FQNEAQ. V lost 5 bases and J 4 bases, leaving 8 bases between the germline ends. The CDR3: CASSQQGYGYTF. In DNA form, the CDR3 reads TGTGCCAGCAGCCAACAGGGCTATGGCTACACCTTC.

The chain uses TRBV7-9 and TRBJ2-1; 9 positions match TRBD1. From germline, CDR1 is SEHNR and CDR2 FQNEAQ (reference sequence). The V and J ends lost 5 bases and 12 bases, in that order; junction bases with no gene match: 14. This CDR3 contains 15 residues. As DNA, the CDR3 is TGTGCCAGCAGCCGGGGGAGCGGGACAGGGTTTTTGCAGTTCTTC. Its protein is CASSRGSGTGFLQFF.

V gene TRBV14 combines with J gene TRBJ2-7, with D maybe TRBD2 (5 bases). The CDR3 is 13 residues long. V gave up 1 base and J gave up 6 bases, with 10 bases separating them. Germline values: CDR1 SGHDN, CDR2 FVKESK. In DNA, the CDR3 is TGTGCCAGCAGCCAAGCTCTGGGAGCCGAGCAGTACTTC. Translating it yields CASSQALGAEQYF.

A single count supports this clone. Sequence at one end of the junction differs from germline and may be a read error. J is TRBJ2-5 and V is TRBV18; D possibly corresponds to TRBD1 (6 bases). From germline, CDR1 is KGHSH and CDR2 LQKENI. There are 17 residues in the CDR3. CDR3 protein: CASSPRQASLSREAQYF. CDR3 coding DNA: TGTGCCAGCTCACCTCGACAGGCATCTCTTTCTCGAGAGGCCCAGTACTTC.

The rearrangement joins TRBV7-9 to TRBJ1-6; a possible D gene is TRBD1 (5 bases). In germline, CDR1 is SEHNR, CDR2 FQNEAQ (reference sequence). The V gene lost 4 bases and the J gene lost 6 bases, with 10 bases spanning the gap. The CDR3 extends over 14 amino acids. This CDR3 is CASSSGLSNSPLHF. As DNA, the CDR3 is TGTGCCAGCAGCTCGGGACTTTCTAATTCACCCCTCCACTTT.

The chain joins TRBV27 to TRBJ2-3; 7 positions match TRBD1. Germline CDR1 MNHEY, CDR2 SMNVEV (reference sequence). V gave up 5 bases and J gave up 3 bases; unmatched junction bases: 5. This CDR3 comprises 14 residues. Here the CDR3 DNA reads TGTGCCAGCAGTCCAGAACAGGGGACAGATACGCAGTATTTT. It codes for CASSPEQGTDTQYF.

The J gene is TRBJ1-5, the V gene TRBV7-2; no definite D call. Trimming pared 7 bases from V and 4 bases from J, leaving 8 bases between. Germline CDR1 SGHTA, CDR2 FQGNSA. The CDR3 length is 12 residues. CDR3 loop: CASTIMNQPQHF. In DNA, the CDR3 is TGTGCCAGCACCATCATGAATCAGCCCCAGCATTTT.

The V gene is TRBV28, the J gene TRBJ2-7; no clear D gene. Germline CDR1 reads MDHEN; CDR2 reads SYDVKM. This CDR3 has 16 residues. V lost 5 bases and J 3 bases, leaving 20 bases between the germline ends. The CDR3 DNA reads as TGTGCCAGCAGTCGGCAGATGACCGTTTCAGGCTACGAGCAGTACTTC. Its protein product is CASSRQMTVSGYEQYF. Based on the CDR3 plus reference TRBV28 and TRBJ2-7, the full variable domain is DVKVTQSSRYLVKRTGEKVFLECVQDMDHENMFWYRQDPGLGLRLIYFSYDVKMKEKGDIPEGYSVSREKKERFSLILESASTNQTSMYLCASSRQMTVSGYEQYFGPGTRLTVT.

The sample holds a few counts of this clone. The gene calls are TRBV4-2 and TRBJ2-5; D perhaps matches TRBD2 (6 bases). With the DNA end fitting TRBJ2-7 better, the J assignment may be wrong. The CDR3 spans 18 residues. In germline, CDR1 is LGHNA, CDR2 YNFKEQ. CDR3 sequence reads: CASSQGPLDGLMSYEQYF. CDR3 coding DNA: TGTGCCAGCAGCCAAGGGCCATTGGACGGACTAATGTCCTACGAGCAGTACTTC.

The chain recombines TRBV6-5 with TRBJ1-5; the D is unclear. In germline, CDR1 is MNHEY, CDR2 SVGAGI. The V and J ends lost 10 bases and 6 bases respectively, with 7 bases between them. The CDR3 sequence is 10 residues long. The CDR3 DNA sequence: TGTGCCATCCGAGGTCAGCCCCAGCATTTT. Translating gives CAIRGQPQHF.

As DNA, the CDR3 is TGCGCCAGCAGCCAACAGGGGGCCGGCGGAGGGGCCAACGTCCTGACTTTC. Its translation: CASSQQGAGGGANVLTF. This chain uses TRBV5-1 with TRBJ2-6, with TRBD1 matching 9 bases. Germline lookup yields CDR1 SGHRS and CDR2 YFSETQ. The CDR3 spans 17 residues. The junction had 9 bases not matched to a gene; V was cut back by 4 bases and J by 4 bases.

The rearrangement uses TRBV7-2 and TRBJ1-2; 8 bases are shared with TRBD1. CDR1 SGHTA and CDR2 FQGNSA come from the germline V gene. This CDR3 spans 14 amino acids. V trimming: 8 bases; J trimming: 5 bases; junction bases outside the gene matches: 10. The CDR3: CASGRSRGLYGYTF. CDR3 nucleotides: TGTGCCAGCGGCCGGAGCAGGGGGCTTTATGGCTACACCTTC.

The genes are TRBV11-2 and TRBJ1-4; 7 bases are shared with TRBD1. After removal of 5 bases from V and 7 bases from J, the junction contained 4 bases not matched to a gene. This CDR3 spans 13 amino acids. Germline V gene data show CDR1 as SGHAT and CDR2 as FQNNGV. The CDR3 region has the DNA TGTGCCAGCAGCCCCGGACAGGTTGAAAAACTGTTTTTT. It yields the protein CASSPGQVEKLFF.

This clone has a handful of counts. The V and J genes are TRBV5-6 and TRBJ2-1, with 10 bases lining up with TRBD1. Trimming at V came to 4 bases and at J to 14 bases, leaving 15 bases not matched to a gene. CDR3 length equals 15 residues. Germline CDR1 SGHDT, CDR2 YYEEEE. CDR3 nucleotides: TGTGCCAGCAGCGGGACAGGGGTTGCCCAAATGGGGAAGTTCTTC. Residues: CASSGTGVAQMGKFF.

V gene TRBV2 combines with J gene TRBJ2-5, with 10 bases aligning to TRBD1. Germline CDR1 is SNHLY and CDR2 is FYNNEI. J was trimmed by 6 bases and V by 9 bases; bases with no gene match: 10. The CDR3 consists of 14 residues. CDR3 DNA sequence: TGTGCCAGTAGGCCTAGGACAGGGGGGCAGACCCAGTACTTC. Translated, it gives CASRPRTGGQTQYF.

This chain's CDR3 is CASSYRSSYNSPLHF. In DNA, the CDR3 is TGTGCCAGTAGTTACAGGAGCTCCTATAATTCACCCCTCCACTTT. This chain links TRBV19 with TRBJ1-6; D may be TRBD1 (5 bases). Trimming took off 5 bases at V and 0 bases at J, with 8 bases between the two ends. Germline values: CDR1 LNHDA, CDR2 SQIVND (reference sequence). The length of the CDR3 is 15 residues.

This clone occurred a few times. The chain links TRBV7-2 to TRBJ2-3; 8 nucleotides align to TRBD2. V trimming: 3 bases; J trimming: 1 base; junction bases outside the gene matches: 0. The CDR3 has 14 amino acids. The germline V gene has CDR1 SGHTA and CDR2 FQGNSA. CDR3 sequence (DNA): TGTGCCAGCAGCTTTAGCGGGGGCACAGATACGCAGTATTTT. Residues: CASSFSGGTDTQYF.

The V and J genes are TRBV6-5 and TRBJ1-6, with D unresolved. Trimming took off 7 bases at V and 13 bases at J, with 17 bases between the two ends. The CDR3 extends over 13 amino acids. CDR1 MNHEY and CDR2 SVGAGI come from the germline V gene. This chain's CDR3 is CASTQAVRGPLHF. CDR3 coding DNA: TGTGCCAGCACCCAGGCCGTCCGTGGCCCCCTCCACTTT.